This T cell receptor (beta chain) was sequenced in a study of PD-1 blockade in mismatch repair-deficient tumors. Background on the study: Patients had over 10 mismatch repair-deficient cancer types, all previously treated and progressing.

Using immunoSEQ multiplex PCR, the repertoire was profiled, and TCRdb retains in-frame clones only, with some absent. The sample includes about 67,000 clones, approximately 78% of them seen just once. Every patient had mismatch repair deficiency by PCR or immunohistochemistry. TCR sequencing covered a few patients who responded to pembrolizumab. The CDR3 runs 15 residues. With V trimmed by 2 bases and J by 7 bases, 10 bases remained unmatched. CDR1 and CDR2 (germline): SNHLY, FYNNEI. The chain uses TRBV2 and TRBJ1-2, with 7 bases that match TRBD1. The TCR was taken from an adult with mismatch repair-deficient cancer. Specimen: peripheral blood, collected 2 weeks after starting pembrolizumab. CDR3 in amino acids: CASSEWTGLSRGYTF. The CDR3 DNA follows: TGTGCCAGCAGTGAATGGACAGGACTTTCCCGTGGCTACACCTTC.